These 15 T cell receptor beta chains were all obtained from the same sample, sequenced in a study of glioma-infiltrating T cells. The iRepertoire nested amplicon-rescue multiplex PCR amplified TCR alpha and beta CDR3s from RNA. TCRdb reprocessed the multiplex PCR reads with MiXCR, giving one entry per CDR3 protein. This sample has 95,000 to 150,000 distinct CDR3 sequences, with 20% to 25% found just once. Sample: glioma tissue, nonneoplastic brain tissue, or PBMCs (not recorded which). These receptors were taken from a human donor with low-grade glioma or glioblastoma, undergoing nonglioma brain surgery, or in good health (not recorded which).

Turning to this clonotype: Possible read error: a much larger clone is one base away. The V call is TRBV7-2, the J call TRBJ2-5; 8 bases are a match to TRBD2. V trimming: 5 bases; J trimming: 5 bases; junction bases outside the gene matches: 7. The CDR3 has 14 amino acids. Per the germline V gene, CDR1 is SGHTA and CDR2 is FQGNSA. In nucleotides, the CDR3 is TGTGCCAGCAGCCCAGGAGCGGGAGACGAGACCCAGTACTTC. Residues: CASSPGAGDETQYF.

There are a few counts of this clonotype. The rearrangement uses TRBV29-1 and TRBJ2-7; no firm D call. The CDR3 runs 11 residues. From germline, CDR1 is SQVTM and CDR2 ANQGSEA. With 7 bases removed from V and 0 bases from J, the gap between germline ends came to 7 bases. The CDR3 region has the DNA TGCAGCGCGACGTACTCCTACGAGCAGTACTTC. This sequence encodes CSATYSYEQYF.

J is TRBJ2-7 and V is TRBV30, with TRBD2 matching 7 bases. Germline V gene lookup returns CDR1 GTSNPN and CDR2 SVGIG (reference sequence). The CDR3 has 19 residues. The V segment lost 0 bases and the J segment 3 bases; nucleotides outside the gene matches: 20. The CDR3 bases are TGTGCCTGGAGTGTACCTTTTGACTACTCGCGGGAGTTTAACTACGAGCAGTACTTC. Translating it yields CAWSVPFDYSREFNYEQYF. Full variable domain (remainder filled in from reference TRBV30 and TRBJ2-7): SQTIHQWPATLVQPVGSPLSLECTVEGTSNPNLYWYRQAAGRGLQLLFYSVGIGQISSEVPQNLSASRPQDRQFILSSKKLLLSDSGFYLCAWSVPFDYSREFNYEQYFGPGTRLTVT.

In its sample, this clonotype was seen many times. V and J are TRBV7-2 and TRBJ1-2; D gene ambiguous. The V end was cut by 3 bases, the J end by 3 bases, with 11 bases between. Germline V gene lookup returns CDR1 SGHTA and CDR2 FQGNSA. CDR3 size: 14 residues. The DNA of the CDR3 is TGTGCCAGCAGCTTGATGGGAGGAGACTATGGCTACACCTTC. This gives the protein CASSLMGGDYGYTF. Looking up the rest from reference TRBV7-2 and TRBJ1-2 gives the full variable domain: GAGVSQSPSNKVTEKGKDVELRCDPISGHTALYWYRQSLGQGLEFLIYFQGNSAPDKSGLPSDRFSAERTGGSVSTLTIQRTQQEDSAVYLCASSLMGGDYGYTFGSGTRLTVV.

The chain has TRBV5-1 and TRBJ2-5; D may be TRBD2 (6 bases). From germline, CDR1 is SGHRS and CDR2 YFSETQ. The CDR3 is 14 amino acids. Trimming took 3 bases from V and 2 from J, leaving 11 bases between them. The CDR3 region has the DNA TGCGCCAGCAGCTCCGGGAGAGATCAAGAGACCCAGTACTTC. This codes for CASSSGRDQETQYF.

The chain couples TRBV12-3 or TRBV12-4 to TRBJ1-3; 9 nucleotides align to TRBD1. This CDR3 is built from 16 residues. V was clipped by 4 bases and J by 0 bases; unmatched bases: 4. CDR3 in amino acids: CASSSTGGFSGNTIYF. Written as DNA, the CDR3 is TGTGCCAGCAGTTCTACAGGGGGCTTCTCTGGAAACACCATATATTTT.

The CDR3 is CASESGTGIAYYEQYF. The DNA for the CDR3 is TGTGCCTCCGAAAGTGGTACAGGTATTGCTTATTACGAGCAGTACTTC. The rearrangement joins TRBV6-6 to TRBJ2-7; TRBD1 might be the D (5 bases). V gave up 11 bases and J gave up 4 bases, with 27 bases separating them. The germline V gene has CDR1 MNHNY and CDR2 SVGAGI (reference sequence). CDR3 length: 16 amino acids.

Many counts were recorded for this clonotype. The chain carries TRBV5-8 and TRBJ2-1; D may be TRBD1 (6 bases). Looked up from germline, CDR1 is SGHTS and CDR2 is YDEGEE. This CDR3 has 12 amino acids. V dropped 5 bases and J dropped 7 bases, with 10 bases sitting between them. CDR3 bases: TGTGCCAGCAGTAGACAGGTTAATGAGCAGTTCTTC. This translates into CASSRQVNEQFF.

This clonotype was counted ten times or more. The V and J genes are TRBV10-2 and TRBJ2-2; perhaps TRBD1 as D (6 bases). Germline CDR1 WSHSY, CDR2 SAAADI. This CDR3 is built from 12 residues. Trimming stripped 6 bases from V and 10 bases from J, with 12 bases between. This CDR3 is CASRMGQLELFF. The CDR3 bases are TGCGCCAGCAGGATGGGACAATTGGAGCTGTTTTTT.

The J gene is TRBJ2-7, the V gene TRBV7-9, with a tentative D call TRBD2 (5 bases). V gave up 5 bases and J gave up 2 bases, with 13 bases separating them. The CDR3 loop spans 14 amino acids. Per germline, CDR1 SEHNR and CDR2 FQNEAQ (reference sequence). For the CDR3, the DNA is TGTGCCAGCAGCCCAATCACCGGGGCCTACGAGCAGTACTTC. It codes for CASSPITGAYEQYF.

This clonotype was found a few times. This chain uses TRBV12-3 or TRBV12-4 with TRBJ1-6; a possible D gene is TRBD1 (5 bases). V lost 1 base and J 5 bases, leaving 9 bases between the germline ends. CDR3 length equals 15 residues. CDR3 loop: CASSLERGDNSPLHF. CDR3 in DNA: TGTGCCAGCAGTTTAGAACGGGGCGATAATTCACCCCTCCACTTT.

The chain employs TRBV30 and TRBJ2-1, with TRBD2 matching 10 bases. The junction had 3 bases not matched to a gene; V was cut back by 4 bases and J by 6 bases. CDR1 and CDR2 from the germline V gene are GTSNPN and SVGIG (reference sequence). This CDR3 is built from 13 residues. CDR3 region: CAWILAGSNEQFF. The CDR3 region has the DNA TGTGCCTGGATACTAGCGGGATCCAATGAGCAGTTCTTC.

The rearrangement uses TRBV11-2 and TRBJ2-1, with D perhaps TRBD1 (5 bases). Trimming removed 9 bases from V and 0 bases from J, with 18 bases in between. Germline V gene sequence: CDR1 SGHAT, CDR2 FQNNGV. The CDR3 has 16 residues. The CDR3: CARTNTQGSSYNEQFF. CDR3 sequence (DNA): TGTGCCAGAACCAACACCCAGGGCAGCTCCTACAATGAGCAGTTCTTC.

In its sample, this clonotype was seen many times. The chain combines TRBV4-3 with TRBJ2-5; no reliable D call. The CDR3 consists of 10 residues. The germline gives CDR1 LGHNA, CDR2 YSLEER. V was trimmed by 7 bases and J by 6 bases, leaving 6 bases between them. CDR3 sequence: CASTFQTQYF. In nucleotides, the CDR3 is TGCGCCAGCACCTTCCAGACCCAGTACTTC.

For this clonotype: This may come from a read error, since a much larger clone is one base off. V usage is TRBV20-1 and J usage is TRBJ2-5; D is ambiguous. The V end lost 1 base, the J end lost 4 bases, and 10 bases lay between the germline ends. CDR1 is DFQATT and CDR2 is SNEGSKA in the germline V gene (reference sequence). The CDR3 contains 13 residues. As DNA, the CDR3 is TGCAGTGCTAGAGTAGTGGGCAGAGAGACCCAGTACTTC. Translated: CSARVVGRETQYF.